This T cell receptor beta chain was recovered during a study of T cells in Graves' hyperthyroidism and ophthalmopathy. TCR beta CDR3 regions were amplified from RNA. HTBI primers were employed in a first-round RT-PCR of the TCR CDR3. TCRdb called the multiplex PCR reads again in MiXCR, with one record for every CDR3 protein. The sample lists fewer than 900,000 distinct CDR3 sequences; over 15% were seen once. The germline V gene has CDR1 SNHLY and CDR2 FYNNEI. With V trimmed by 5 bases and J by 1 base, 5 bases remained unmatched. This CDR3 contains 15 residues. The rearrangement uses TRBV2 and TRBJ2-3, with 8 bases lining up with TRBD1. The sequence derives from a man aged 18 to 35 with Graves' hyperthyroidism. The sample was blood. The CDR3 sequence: CASSNLQGGTDTQYF. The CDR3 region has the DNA TGTGCCAGCAGTAACCTACAGGGGGGCACAGATACGCAGTATTTT.